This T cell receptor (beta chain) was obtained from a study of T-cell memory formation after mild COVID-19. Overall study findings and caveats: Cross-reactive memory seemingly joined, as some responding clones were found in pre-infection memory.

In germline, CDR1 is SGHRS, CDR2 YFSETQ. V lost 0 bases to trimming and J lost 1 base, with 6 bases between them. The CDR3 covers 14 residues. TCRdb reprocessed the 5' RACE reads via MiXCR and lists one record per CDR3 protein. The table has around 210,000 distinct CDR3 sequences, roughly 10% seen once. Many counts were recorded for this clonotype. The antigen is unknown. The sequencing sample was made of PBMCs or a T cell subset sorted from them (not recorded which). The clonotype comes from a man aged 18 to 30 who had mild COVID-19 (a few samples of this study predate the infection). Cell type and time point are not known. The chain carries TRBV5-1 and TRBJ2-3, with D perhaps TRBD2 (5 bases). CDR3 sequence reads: CASSLVSGTDTQYF. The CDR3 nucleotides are TGCGCCAGCAGCTTGGTTAGCGGCACAGATACGCAGTATTTT.